This T cell receptor (beta chain) was observed in a study of OX40 agonist ivuxolimab in advanced cancers. Assay used: immunoSEQ multiplex PCR; TCRdb lists only in-frame clones, some missing. The sample lists tens of thousands of clones; around four fifths were seen once. The sequence derives from an adult with an advanced solid tumor such as melanoma, head and neck, liver or kidney cancer. Here the sequenced sample was CD4+ or CD8+ T cells sorted from blood, taken in a trial of the OX40 agonist ivuxolimab.

The CDR3: CASSRQTGHFYEQYF. The CDR3, as DNA: TGTGCCAGCAGTAGACAGACGGGACACTTCTACGAGCAGTACTTC. J is TRBJ2-7 and V is TRBV14; D may be TRBD1 (6 bases). Deletions cut 6 bases from V and 3 bases from J, with 18 bases between. CDR3 length equals 15 residues. CDR1 and CDR2 (germline): SGHDN, FVKESK.